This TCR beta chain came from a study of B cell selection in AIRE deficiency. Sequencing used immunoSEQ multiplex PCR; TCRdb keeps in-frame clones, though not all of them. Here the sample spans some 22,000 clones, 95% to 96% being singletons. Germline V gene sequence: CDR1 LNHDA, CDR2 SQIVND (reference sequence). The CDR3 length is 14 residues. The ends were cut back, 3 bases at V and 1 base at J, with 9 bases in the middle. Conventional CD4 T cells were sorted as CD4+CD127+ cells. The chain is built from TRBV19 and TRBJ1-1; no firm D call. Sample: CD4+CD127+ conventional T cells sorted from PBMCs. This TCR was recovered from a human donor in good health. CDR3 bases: TGTGCCAGTAGTATCGAATTTGGGAACACTGAAGCTTTCTTT. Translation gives CASSIEFGNTEAFF.